This passage covers 24 T cell receptor beta chains from one sample sequenced in a study of control samples from healthy donors and cancer patients. Assay used: immunoSEQ multiplex PCR; TCRdb lists only in-frame clones, some missing. The table has 63,000 or so clones, about 87% seen once. The sample taken for sequencing was blood. These receptors came from a man aged 45-65 years in good health.

V usage is TRBV6-6 and J usage is TRBJ2-3; 10 nucleotides line up with TRBD1. Germline CDR1 reads MNHNY; CDR2 reads SVGAGI (reference sequence). V dropped 4 bases and J dropped 2; count of bases not matched to a gene: 3. CDR3 length: 15 amino acids. The CDR3 loop reads CASSFDRGLTDTQYF. The CDR3 DNA reads as TGTGCCAGCAGTTTCGACAGGGGGCTCACAGATACGCAGTATTTT.

The V call is TRBV28, the J call TRBJ2-3, with 9 positions matching TRBD1. CDR3 length: 17 residues. Trimming took 6 bases from V and 1 from J; bases not matched to a gene: 11. The germline CDR1 and CDR2 sequences are MDHEN and SYDVKM. CDR3 sequence: CASSSPGTGPGTDTQYF. The CDR3 nucleotides are TGTGCCAGCAGCTCCCCCGGGACAGGGCCGGGCACAGATACGCAGTATTTT.

J is TRBJ2-3 and V is TRBV6-9; maybe TRBD2 (6 bases). This CDR3 has 16 residues. CDR1 is MNHGY and CDR2 is SVAAGI in the germline V gene. The V gene lost 2 bases and the J gene lost 2 bases, with 14 bases spanning the gap. The CDR3 bases are TGTGCCAGCAGTTATAACGGGGGACTTTACACAGATACGCAGTATTTT. Translated: CASSYNGGLYTDTQYF.

The V and J genes are TRBV5-1 and TRBJ2-5; 9 nucleotides agree with TRBD1. Unmatched junction bases numbered 3, after V lost 4 bases and J lost 2 bases. Germline assignment: CDR1 SGHRS and CDR2 YFSETQ. The CDR3 loop spans 14 amino acids. The CDR3 DNA is TGCGCCAGCAGCCTACAGGGGGCGCAAGAGACCCAGTACTTC. Translated, it gives CASSLQGAQETQYF.

The CDR3: CATSESRRADEQFF. CDR3 nucleotides: TGTGCCACCAGTGAATCTCGCAGGGCCGATGAGCAGTTCTTC. The V and J genes are TRBV24-1 and TRBJ2-1; perhaps TRBD1 as D (5 bases). CDR3 length equals 14 residues. The V end lost 4 bases, the J end lost 8 bases, and 14 bases lay between the germline ends. The V gene's germline CDR1 is KGHDR and CDR2 SFDVKD.

The chain is built from TRBV4-3 and TRBJ1-3; D is unresolved. The CDR3 consists of 16 residues. The V end lost 1 base, the J end lost 1 base, and 11 bases lay between the germline ends. Germline CDR1 and CDR2: LGHNA and YSLEER. The CDR3 region is CASSQGLGPSGNTIYF. The CDR3, as DNA: TGCGCCAGCAGCCAAGGGCTAGGGCCTTCTGGAAACACCATATATTTT.

This clone was detected only once. The chain links TRBV11-3 to TRBJ2-1; 8 nucleotides line up with TRBD2. Unmatched junction bases numbered 9, after V lost 4 bases and J lost 7 bases. CDR3 size: 15 residues. From germline, CDR1 is SGHNT and CDR2 YENEEA. The CDR3 is CASSSDSGSWNEQFF. In nucleotides, the CDR3 is TGTGCCAGCAGCTCCGACAGCGGGAGTTGGAATGAGCAGTTCTTC.

This rearrangement joins TRBV2 to TRBJ2-3; 9 positions match TRBD2. Per the germline V gene, CDR1 is SNHLY and CDR2 is FYNNEI. CDR3 length: 17 amino acids. With V trimmed by 7 bases and J by 2 bases, 13 bases remained unmatched. CDR3: CASKSGFAGGVTDTQYF. The CDR3 bases are TGTGCCAGCAAGTCCGGGTTTGCGGGAGGGGTCACAGATACGCAGTATTTT. Full variable domain (rest looked up from reference TRBV2 and TRBJ2-3): EPEVTQTPSHQVTQMGQEVILRCVPISNHLYFYWYRQILGQKVEFLVSFYNNEISEKSEIFDDQFSVERPDGSNFTLKIRSTKLEDSAMYFCASKSGFAGGVTDTQYFGPGTRLTVL.

V usage is TRBV2 and J usage is TRBJ1-5, with a tentative D call TRBD1 (6 bases). Germline V gene data show CDR1 as SNHLY and CDR2 as FYNNEI. V was cut by 6 bases and J by 8 bases, with 11 bases left in between. CDR3 length: 12 amino acids. Here the CDR3 DNA reads TGTGCCAGCAGATCCACAGGGAAGCCCCAGCATTTT. This gives the protein CASRSTGKPQHF.

The chain links TRBV6-2 or TRBV6-3 to TRBJ1-1, with D unresolved. Trimming shortened V by 5 bases and J by 12 bases, and 16 bases separated the two germline ends. The germline gives CDR1 MNHEY, CDR2 SVGEGT. The CDR3 totals 12 residues. The CDR3 coding sequence is TGTGCCAGCAGTGATCCGGGAGCAGGCCCTTTCTTT. Amino acids: CASSDPGAGPFF.

This sequence joins TRBV5-4 and TRBJ1-2, with D perhaps matching TRBD1 (6 bases). The CDR3 runs 14 residues. With 0 bases removed from V and 0 bases from J, the gap between germline ends came to 6 bases. Germline V gene data show CDR1 as SGHNT and CDR2 as YYREEE (reference sequence). CDR3 sequence reads: CASSLEGANYGYTF. Here the CDR3 DNA reads TGTGCCAGCAGCTTGGAGGGGGCTAACTATGGCTACACCTTC.

The chain is built from TRBV7-9 and TRBJ2-3, with D unclear. CDR1 is SEHNR, CDR2 FQNEAQ, per germline (reference sequence). This CDR3 spans 16 amino acids. V was cut by 2 bases and J by 0 bases, with 12 bases left in between. The CDR3 region has the DNA TGTGCCAGCAGCTTAAGACCAGCTGGAAGCACAGATACGCAGTATTTT. Translated: CASSLRPAGSTDTQYF.

The chain couples TRBV6-2 or TRBV6-3 to TRBJ2-7, with 11 bases that match TRBD1. Germline V gives CDR1 MNHEY, CDR2 SVGEGT. The ends lost 5 bases at V and 3 bases at J; junction bases unmatched: 9. CDR3 length equals 16 residues. The CDR3 DNA follows: TGTGCCAGCAGTACCGCCGGGGACAGGGGGATCTACGAGCAGTACTTC. Its translation is CASSTAGDRGIYEQYF.

This rearrangement joins TRBV9 to TRBJ2-6; 8 bases align to TRBD1. The CDR3 is 15 amino acids. The junction had 2 bases not matched to a gene; V was cut back by 4 bases and J by 2 bases. The V gene's germline CDR1 is SGDLS and CDR2 YYNGEE. DNA of the CDR3: TGTGCCAGCAGCCCACAGGGGGCTGGGGCCAACGTCCTGACTTTC. It is translated as CASSPQGAGANVLTF.

This clone occurred once. The CDR3 DNA is TGTGCCAGCAGCTCTGGGGAGTGGGCGGCCCAGTACTTC. Translation gives CASSSGEWAAQYF. The V call is TRBV5-4, the J call TRBJ2-5; maybe TRBD2 (5 bases). Between the trimmed V and J ends, which lost 3 bases and 9 bases, there was a span of 15 bases. The length of the CDR3 is 13 residues. The germline V gene has CDR1 SGHNT and CDR2 YYREEE (reference sequence).

The table lists this clone with a count of one. The chain carries TRBV7-9 and TRBJ1-1; D unclear. Germline CDR1 reads SEHNR; CDR2 reads FQNEAQ (reference sequence). The V gene lost 1 base and the J gene lost 6 bases, with 3 bases spanning the gap. CDR3 length: 11 residues. DNA of the CDR3: TGTGCCAGCAGCTTAGATTCTGAAGCTTTCTTT. It specifies CASSLDSEAFF.

The rearrangement uses TRBV2 and TRBJ2-1; TRBD2 matches 8 bases. The CDR3 spans 16 residues. Trimming cost V 4 bases and J 2 bases; bases outside gene matches: 7. Germline V gene data show CDR1 as SNHLY and CDR2 as FYNNEI. For the CDR3, the DNA is TGTGCCAGCAGTGTTGTGGCGGGAGGTGCCTACAATGAGCAGTTCTTC. It is translated as CASSVVAGGAYNEQFF.

The chain has TRBV6-4 and TRBJ1-1; tentatively, D is TRBD1 (5 bases). CDR1 and CDR2 (germline): MRHNA, SNTAGT. The CDR3 extends over 13 amino acids. The V end was cut by 8 bases, the J end by 5 bases, with 15 bases between. CDR3 coding DNA: TGTGCCAGCTCCCAGGGCGAGGGGACTGAAGCTTTCTTT. It specifies CASSQGEGTEAFF.

V and J are TRBV19 and TRBJ1-2, with 9 bases matching TRBD1. CDR3 size: 15 residues. V lost 9 bases and J lost 1; bases outside the gene matches: 9. Germline CDR1 LNHDA, CDR2 SQIVND (reference sequence). The CDR3, as DNA: TGTGCCAGCAGGTCTCGACAGGGGGGTAACTATGGCTACACCTTC. Amino acid sequence: CASRSRQGGNYGYTF.

V is TRBV7-6 and J is TRBJ2-7; TRBD2 agrees at 7 bases. The junction had 7 bases not matched to a gene; V was cut back by 5 bases and J by 3 bases. The germline V gene has CDR1 SGHVS and CDR2 FNYEAQ. The CDR3 is 14 amino acids. The CDR3 loop is CASSRSSGRYEQYF. Here the CDR3 DNA reads TGTGCCAGCAGCCGGTCTAGCGGCCGCTACGAGCAGTACTTC.

The rearrangement links TRBV4-1 to TRBJ1-2, with 7 positions matching TRBD1. Germline V gene data show CDR1 as MGHRA and CDR2 as YSYEKL. CDR3 size: 15 residues. Trimming cost V 3 bases and J 5 bases; bases outside gene matches: 9. The CDR3, as DNA: TGCGCCAGCAGCCACCCCGGGACAGAGCTATATGGCTACACCTTC. Translated, it gives CASSHPGTELYGYTF.

V usage is TRBV29-1 and J usage is TRBJ2-1; 14 positions agree with TRBD2. The CDR3 covers 14 residues. Germline V gene lookup returns CDR1 SQVTM and CDR2 ANQGSEA. J lost 8 bases, V lost 8 bases, and 8 bases had no gene match. CDR3 bases: TGCAGCTCCGACGGGACTAGCGGGAGCCATGAGCAGTTCTTC. Encoded protein: CSSDGTSGSHEQFF.

The rearrangement joins TRBV21-1 to TRBJ1-3. TRBV21-1 is annotated as a pseudogene. The CDR3 is 19 amino acids. The CDR3: CASSIAGGTEDTSGNTIYF. Here the CDR3 DNA reads TGTGCCAGCAGCATAGCTGGGGGGACGGAGGATACTTCTGGAAACACCATATATTTT.

V gene TRBV24-1 combines with J gene TRBJ1-2, with D maybe TRBD1 (5 bases). The CDR3 spans 14 residues. The V gene lost 0 bases and the J gene lost 4 bases, with 8 bases spanning the gap. Looked up from germline, CDR1 is KGHDR and CDR2 is SFDVKD. The CDR3 DNA reads TGTGCCACCAGTGATTTGTCGCAGGGCTATGGCTACACCTTC. Translation gives CATSDLSQGYGYTF.